This entry describes one TCR beta chain. Its matching antigen is unknown. Both 60 Vbeta primers and 13 Jbeta primers went into the PCR. In the source study's methods: A later analysis counted around 74 million unique TCR beta chains, around 12 million shared. The protocol was immunoSEQ multiplex PCR, while the TCRdb copy is restricted to in-frame clones and leaves out a portion. V, J and clone size reflect that table, while D and trimming were determined from the DNA. In all, the sample yields roughly 50,000 clones. This sample was included in a study of cytomegalovirus exposure and HLA in healthy donors. Study conclusions and caveats: Later analysis demonstrated an association between a missense DCLRE1C variant and TCR beta V- and J-gene trimming.

The ends were cut back, 1 base at V and 6 bases at J, with 10 bases in the middle. In germline, CDR1 is SEHNR, CDR2 FQNEAQ (reference sequence). The CDR3 sequence is 13 residues long. The J gene is TRBJ2-7, the V gene TRBV7-9, with a weak D call TRBD2 (5 bases). This TCR derives from a man aged 35 to 55 in good health and CMV-seropositive. Sequencing was performed on PBMCs. The CDR3 DNA follows: TGTGCCAGCAGCTTAGGACTACTCCCCGAGCAGTACTTC. Residues: CASSLGLLPEQYF.